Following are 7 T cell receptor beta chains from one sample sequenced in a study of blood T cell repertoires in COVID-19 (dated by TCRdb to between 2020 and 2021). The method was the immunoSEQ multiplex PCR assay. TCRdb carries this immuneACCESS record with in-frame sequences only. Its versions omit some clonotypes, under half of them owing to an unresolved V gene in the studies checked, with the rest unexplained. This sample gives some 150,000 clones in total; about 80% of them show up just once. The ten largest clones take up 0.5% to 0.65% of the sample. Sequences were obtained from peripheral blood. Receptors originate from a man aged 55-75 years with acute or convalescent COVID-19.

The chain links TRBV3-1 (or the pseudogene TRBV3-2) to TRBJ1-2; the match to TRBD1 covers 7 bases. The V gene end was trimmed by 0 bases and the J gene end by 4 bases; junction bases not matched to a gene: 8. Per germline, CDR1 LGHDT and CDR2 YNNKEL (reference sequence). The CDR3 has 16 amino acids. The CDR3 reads CASSQDLNRGGYGYTF. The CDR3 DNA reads TGTGCCAGCAGCCAAGATCTGAACAGGGGTGGCTATGGCTACACCTTC.

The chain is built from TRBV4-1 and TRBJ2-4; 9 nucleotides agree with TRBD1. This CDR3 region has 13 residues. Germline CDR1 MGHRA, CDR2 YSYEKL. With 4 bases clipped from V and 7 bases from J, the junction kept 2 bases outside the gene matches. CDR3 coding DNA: TGCGCCAGCAGCCTCGACAGGGGGAACATTCAGTACTTC. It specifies CASSLDRGNIQYF.

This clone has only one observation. CDR3 amino acids: CASSGGNILNTEAFF. The CDR3 bases are TGTGCCAGCAGCGGCGGAAACATTCTGAACACTGAAGCTTTCTTT. The chain is built from TRBV9 and TRBJ1-1, with D uncertain. The CDR3 has 15 amino acids. Germline CDR1 reads SGDLS; CDR2 reads YYNGEE. Trimming stripped 3 bases from V and 0 bases from J, with 12 bases between.

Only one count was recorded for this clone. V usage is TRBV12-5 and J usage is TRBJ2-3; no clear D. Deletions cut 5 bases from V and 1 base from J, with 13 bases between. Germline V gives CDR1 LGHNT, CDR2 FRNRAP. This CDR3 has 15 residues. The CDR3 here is CASGLGAIGTDTQYF. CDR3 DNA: TGTGCTAGTGGTCTGGGCGCGATCGGCACAGATACGCAGTATTTT.

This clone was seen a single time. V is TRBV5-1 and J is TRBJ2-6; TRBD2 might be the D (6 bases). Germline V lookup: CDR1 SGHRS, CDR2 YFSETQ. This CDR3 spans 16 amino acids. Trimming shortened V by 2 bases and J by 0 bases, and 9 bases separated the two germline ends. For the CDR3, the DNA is TGCGCCAGCAGCTTAACGACTAGCTCTGGGGCCAACGTCCTGACTTTC. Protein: CASSLTTSSGANVLTF. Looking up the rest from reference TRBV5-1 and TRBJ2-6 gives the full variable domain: KAGVTQTPRYLIKTRGQQVTLSCSPISGHRSVSWYQQTPGQGLQFLFEYFSETQRNKGNFPGRFSGRQFSNSRSEMNVSTLELGDSALYLCASSLTTSSGANVLTFGAGSRLTVL.

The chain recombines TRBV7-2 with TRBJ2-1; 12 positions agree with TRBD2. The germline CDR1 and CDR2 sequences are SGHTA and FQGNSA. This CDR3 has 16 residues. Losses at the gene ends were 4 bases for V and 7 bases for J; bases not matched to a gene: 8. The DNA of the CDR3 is TGTGCCAGCAGCTCGCCCCTAGCGGGAGGGCAAAATGAGCAGTTCTTC. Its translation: CASSSPLAGGQNEQFF.

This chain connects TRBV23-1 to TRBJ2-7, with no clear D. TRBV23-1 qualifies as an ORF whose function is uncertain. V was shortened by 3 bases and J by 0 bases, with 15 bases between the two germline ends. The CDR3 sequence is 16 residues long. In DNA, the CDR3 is TGCGCCAGCAGTCAGACACACCTTGTGAGCTCCTACGAGCAGTACTTC. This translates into CASSQTHLVSSYEQYF.